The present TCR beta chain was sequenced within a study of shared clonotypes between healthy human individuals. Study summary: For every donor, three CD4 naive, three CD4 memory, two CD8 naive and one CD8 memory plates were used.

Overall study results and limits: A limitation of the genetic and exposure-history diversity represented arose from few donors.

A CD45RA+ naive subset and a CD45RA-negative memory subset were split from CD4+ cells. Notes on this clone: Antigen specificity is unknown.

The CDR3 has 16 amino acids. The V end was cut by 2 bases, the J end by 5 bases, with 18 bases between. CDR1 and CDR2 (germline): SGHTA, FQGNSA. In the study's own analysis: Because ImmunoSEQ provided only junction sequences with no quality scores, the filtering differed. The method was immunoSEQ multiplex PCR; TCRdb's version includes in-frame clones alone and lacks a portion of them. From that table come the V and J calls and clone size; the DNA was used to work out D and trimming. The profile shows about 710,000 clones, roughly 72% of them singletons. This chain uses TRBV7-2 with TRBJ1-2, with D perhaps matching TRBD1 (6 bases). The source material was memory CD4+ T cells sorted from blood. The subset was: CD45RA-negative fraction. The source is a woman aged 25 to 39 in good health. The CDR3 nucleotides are TGTGCCAGCAGCTTATACGTGCAGGGAGGGGGTTATGGCTACACCTTC. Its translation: CASSLYVQGGGYGYTF.